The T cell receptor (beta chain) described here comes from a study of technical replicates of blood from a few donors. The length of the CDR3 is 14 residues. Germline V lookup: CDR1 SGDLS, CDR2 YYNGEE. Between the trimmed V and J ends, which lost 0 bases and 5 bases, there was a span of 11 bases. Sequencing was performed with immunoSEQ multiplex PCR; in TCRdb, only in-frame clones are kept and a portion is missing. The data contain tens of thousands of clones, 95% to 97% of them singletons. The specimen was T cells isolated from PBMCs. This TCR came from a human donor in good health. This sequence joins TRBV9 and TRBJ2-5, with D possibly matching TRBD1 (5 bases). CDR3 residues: CASSVEGAGETQYF. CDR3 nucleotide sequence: TGTGCCAGCAGCGTAGAAGGGGCTGGTGAGACCCAGTACTTC. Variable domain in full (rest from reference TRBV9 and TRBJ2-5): DSGVTQTPKHLITATGQRVTLRCSPRSGDLSVYWYQQSLDQGLQFLIQYYNGEERAKGNILERFSAQQFPDLHSELNLSSLELGDSALYFCASSVEGAGETQYFGPGTRLLVL.